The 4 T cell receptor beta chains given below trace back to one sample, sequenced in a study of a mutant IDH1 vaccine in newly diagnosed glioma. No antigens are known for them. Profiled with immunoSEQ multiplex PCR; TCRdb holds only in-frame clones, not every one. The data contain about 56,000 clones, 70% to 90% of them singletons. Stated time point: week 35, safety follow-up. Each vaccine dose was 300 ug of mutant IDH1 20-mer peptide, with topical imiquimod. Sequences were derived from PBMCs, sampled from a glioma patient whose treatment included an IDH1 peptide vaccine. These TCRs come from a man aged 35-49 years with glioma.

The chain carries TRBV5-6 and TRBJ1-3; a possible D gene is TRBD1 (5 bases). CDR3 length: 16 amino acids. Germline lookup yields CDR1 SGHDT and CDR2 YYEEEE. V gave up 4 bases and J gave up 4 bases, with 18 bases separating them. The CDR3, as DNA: TGTGCCAGCAGCGGTCTGGGGGGATCTTCGGGAAACACCATATATTTT. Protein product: CASSGLGGSSGNTIYF.

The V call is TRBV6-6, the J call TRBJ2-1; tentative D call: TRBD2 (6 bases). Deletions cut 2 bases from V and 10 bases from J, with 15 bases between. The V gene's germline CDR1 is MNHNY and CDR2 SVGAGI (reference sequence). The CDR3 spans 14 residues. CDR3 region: CASSYGDSRREQFF. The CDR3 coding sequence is TGTGCCAGCAGTTACGGGGACTCACGACGGGAGCAGTTCTTC.

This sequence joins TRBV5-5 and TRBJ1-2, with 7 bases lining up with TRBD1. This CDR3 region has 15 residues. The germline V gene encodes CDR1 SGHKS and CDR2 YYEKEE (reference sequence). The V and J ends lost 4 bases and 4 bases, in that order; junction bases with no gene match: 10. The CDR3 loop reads CASSAGDSPSYGYTF. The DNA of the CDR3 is TGTGCCAGCAGCGCCGGGGACAGCCCTTCCTATGGCTACACCTTC.

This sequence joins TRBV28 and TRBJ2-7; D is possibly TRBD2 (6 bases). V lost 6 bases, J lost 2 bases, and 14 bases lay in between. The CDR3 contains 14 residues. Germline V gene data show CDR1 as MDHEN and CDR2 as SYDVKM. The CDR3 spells CASSSPGETYEQYF. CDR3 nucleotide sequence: TGTGCCAGCAGCTCCCCGGGAGAAACCTACGAGCAGTACTTC. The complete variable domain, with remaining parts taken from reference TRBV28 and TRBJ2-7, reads DVKVTQSSRYLVKRTGEKVFLECVQDMDHENMFWYRQDPGLGLRLIYFSYDVKMKEKGDIPEGYSVSREKKERFSLILESASTNQTSMYLCASSSPGETYEQYFGPGTRLTVT.